The 14 T cell receptor beta chains reported below all come from one sample, sequenced in a study of brain T cells in children with intractable seizures. Described time point: blood from clinic visit 5 months post-surgery; TSC patient then seizure free. Method: immunoSEQ multiplex PCR; TCRdb's copy keeps in-frame clones and lacks some. The sample holds 340,000 or so clones; about 93% are singletons and the top ten take 5.7%. The sample consisted of peripheral blood, taken around 5 months after surgery. Receptors were obtained from a boy younger than two with tuberous sclerosis and intractable seizures.

This chain joins TRBV10-2 and TRBJ2-5; D is undetermined. CDR1 and CDR2 (germline): WSHSY, SAAADI. V lost 5 bases, J lost 1 base, and 11 bases lay in between. This CDR3 comprises 14 residues. Here the CDR3 DNA reads TGCGCCAGCAGTTCTGTACAGCTCCAAGAGACCCAGTACTTC. Amino acids: CASSSVQLQETQYF.

This chain joins TRBV6-6 and TRBJ2-2; 8 nucleotides line up with TRBD1. V lost 2 bases to trimming and J lost 4 bases; unmatched junction nucleotides: 6. The CDR3 spans 16 residues. Germline CDR1 is MNHNY and CDR2 is SVGAGI (reference sequence). The CDR3 spells CASSYGQGGPTGELFF. The CDR3 DNA is TGTGCCAGCAGTTACGGACAGGGTGGACCCACCGGGGAGCTGTTTTTT.

This sequence joins TRBV6-5 and TRBJ2-7; no definite D call. CDR1 is MNHEY and CDR2 is SVGAGI in the germline V gene. V shed 4 bases and J shed 3 bases, with 4 bases lying between them. This CDR3 is built from 11 residues. Written as DNA, the CDR3 is TGTGCCAGCAGTTCCAACTACGAGCAGTACTTC. Translated: CASSSNYEQYF.

The chain has TRBV5-5 and TRBJ1-2; D might be TRBD1 (6 bases). With 2 bases removed from V and 2 bases from J, the gap between germline ends came to 7 bases. Germline V gene sequence: CDR1 SGHKS, CDR2 YYEKEE (reference sequence). The CDR3 has 13 residues. The CDR3 DNA reads as TGTGCCAGCAGCTTTCAGGGGAACTATGGCTACACCTTC. Protein sequence: CASSFQGNYGYTF.

This clone appeared a few times. The rearrangement uses TRBV6-5 and TRBJ2-7, with TRBD2 matching over 7 bases. V dropped 4 bases and J dropped 7; count of bases not matched to a gene: 7. CDR1 is MNHEY and CDR2 is SVGAGI in the germline V gene. The CDR3 spans 13 residues. The CDR3 region is CASSSRLASEQYF. The CDR3 DNA sequence: TGTGCCAGCAGTTCGCGACTAGCATCTGAGCAGTACTTC.

The rearrangement uses TRBV19 and TRBJ2-3; no clear D gene. V was cut by 2 bases and J by 1 base, with 10 bases left in between. Germline V CDR1 and CDR2: LNHDA, SQIVND (reference sequence). The CDR3 contains 15 residues. The CDR3 nucleotides are TGTGCCAGTAGTATATCATCCACCGGCACAGATACGCAGTATTTT. Translated: CASSISSTGTDTQYF.

The chain joins TRBV28 to TRBJ1-2; TRBD1 matches at 7 bases. The CDR3 consists of 14 residues. With 6 bases clipped from V and 2 bases from J, the junction kept 6 bases outside the gene matches. Germline values: CDR1 MDHEN, CDR2 SYDVKM. For the CDR3, the DNA is TGTGCCAGCAGGCTGTCACAGGGGAACTATGGCTACACCTTC. Translation gives CASRLSQGNYGYTF.

About this clone itself: Different DNA sequences within this sample yield the same CDR3. The chain recombines TRBV4-1 with TRBJ1-1; D unresolved. Germline-derived CDR1 and CDR2 are MGHRA and YSYEKL. Trimming removed 4 bases at V and 0 bases at J, with 6 bases between. This CDR3 has 13 residues. The CDR3 spells CASSRGLNTEAFF. The CDR3 nucleotides read TGCGCCAGCAGCCGAGGGCTGAACACTGAAGCTTTCTTT.

This chain uses TRBV11-2 with TRBJ2-3; 12 nucleotides align to TRBD1. Trimming removed 5 bases from V and 3 bases from J; junction bases left unmatched: 3. CDR1 is SGHAT and CDR2 is FQNNGV in the germline V gene. The CDR3 sequence is 15 residues long. The CDR3 region is CASSPGQGATDTQYF. CDR3 DNA: TGTGCCAGCAGCCCGGGACAGGGGGCGACAGATACGCAGTATTTT.

Only one count was recorded for this clone. The rearrangement uses TRBV4-2 and TRBJ1-5; the D is unclear. V was shortened by 2 bases and J by 6 bases, with 17 bases between the two germline ends. Germline CDR1 is LGHNA and CDR2 is YNFKEQ. This CDR3 region has 16 residues. The CDR3 loop is CASSQSRIERLQPQHF. The CDR3, as DNA: TGTGCCAGCAGCCAAAGCCGCATAGAGCGCCTTCAGCCCCAGCATTTT.

The chain has TRBV27 and TRBJ1-5; the D gene is possibly TRBD1 (5 bases). Deletions cut 3 bases from V and 2 bases from J, with 20 bases between. From germline, CDR1 is MNHEY and CDR2 SMNVEV (reference sequence). CDR3 length: 18 residues. The CDR3 DNA reads TGTGCCAGCAGTTTTTCGCAACAGGCCCCTTTAGGCAATCAGCCCCAGCATTTT. Protein: CASSFSQQAPLGNQPQHF.

V usage is TRBV19 and J usage is TRBJ2-2; tentatively, D is TRBD1 (6 bases). The V gene's germline CDR1 is LNHDA and CDR2 SQIVND (reference sequence). There are 14 residues in the CDR3. V lost 7 bases to trimming and J lost 1 base, with 10 bases between them. The CDR3 is CASNEGVNTGELFF. CDR3 coding DNA: TGTGCCAGTAATGAGGGGGTGAACACCGGGGAGCTGTTTTTT.

The genes are TRBV9 and TRBJ2-5, with 10 bases that match TRBD2. With 0 bases clipped from V and 5 bases from J, the junction kept 13 bases outside the gene matches. Germline loops: CDR1 SGDLS, CDR2 YYNGEE. The CDR3 covers 18 residues. CDR3 DNA sequence: TGTGCCAGCAGCGTAGGGGTGGCTAGCGGGGGCCCTGGGGAGACCCAGTACTTC. Translated: CASSVGVASGGPGETQYF.

The rearrangement links TRBV16 to TRBJ1-2; D not resolved. This CDR3 is built from 13 residues. Trimming removed 4 bases at V and 4 bases at J, with 10 bases between. Germline CDR1 is KGHSY and CDR2 is FQNENV. CDR3 amino acids: CASSRGPLYGYTF. CDR3 bases: TGTGCCAGCAGCCGTGGACCGCTCTATGGCTACACCTTC.